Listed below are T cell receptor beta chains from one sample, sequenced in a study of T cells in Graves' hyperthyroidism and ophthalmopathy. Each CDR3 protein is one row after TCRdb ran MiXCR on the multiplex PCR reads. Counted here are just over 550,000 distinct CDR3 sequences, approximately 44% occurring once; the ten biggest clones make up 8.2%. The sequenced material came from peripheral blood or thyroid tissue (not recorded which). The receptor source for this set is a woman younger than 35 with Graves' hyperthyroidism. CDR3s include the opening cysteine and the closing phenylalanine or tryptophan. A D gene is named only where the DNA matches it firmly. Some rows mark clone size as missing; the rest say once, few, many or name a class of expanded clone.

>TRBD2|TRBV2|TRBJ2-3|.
TGTGCCAGCAGAGTCCGGCGGGGGAGTGAGGATACGCAGTATTTT
CASRVRRGSEDTQYF
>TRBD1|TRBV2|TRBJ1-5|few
TGTGCCAGCAGTTCCAGGGACAGCTACAATCAGCCCCAGCATTTT
CASSSRDSYNQPQHF
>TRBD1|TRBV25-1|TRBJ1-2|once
TGTGCCAGCCAAGTTGGACAGGGGTATGGCTACACCTTC
CASQVGQGYGYTF
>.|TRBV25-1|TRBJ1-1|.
TGTGCCAGCAGTGAATACCGCGGCAGCTACACTGAAGCTTTCTTT
CASSEYRGSYTEAFF
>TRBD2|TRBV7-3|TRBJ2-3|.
TGTGCCAGCAGCTCCTCTAGGCGAGCGGGAGGCACAGATACGCAGTATTTT
CASSSSRRAGGTDTQYF
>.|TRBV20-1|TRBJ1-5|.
TGCAGTGCTAGTCAGACTTGGGCCCAGCATTTT
CSASQTWAQHF
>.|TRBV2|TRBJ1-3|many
TGTGCCAGCAGTGGATCTCCAGCGGAAAACACCATATATTTT
CASSGSPAENTIYF
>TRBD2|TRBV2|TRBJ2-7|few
TGTGCCAGCAGTGAGTCTAGCGGGAGGGCGTACGAGCAGTACTTC
CASSESSGRAYEQYF
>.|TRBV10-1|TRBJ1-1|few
TGCGCCAGCAGTGAGGAAAGGGCCCGTGAGGCTTTCTTT
CASSEERAREAFF
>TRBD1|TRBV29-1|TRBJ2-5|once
TGCAGCGCTAGACAGGGGGGGCAATGGACCCAGTACTTC
CSARQGGQWTQYF
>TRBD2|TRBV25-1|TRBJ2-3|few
TGTGCCAGCGGAGGGCCAGCGGGAGGAACAGATACGCAGTATTTT
CASGGPAGGTDTQYF
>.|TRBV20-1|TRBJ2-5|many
TGCAGTGCTAGGGAGAAAGAGACCCAGTACTTC
CSAREKETQYF
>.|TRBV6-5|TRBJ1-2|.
TGTGCCAGCAGTTACTCAACAGTAGGCTATGGCTACACCTTC
CASSYSTVGYGYTF
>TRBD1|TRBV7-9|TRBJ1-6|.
TGTGCCAGCAGCATCGGACAGGGCGAAATCCTCCACTTT
CASSIGQGEILHF
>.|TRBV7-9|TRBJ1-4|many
TGTGCCAGCAGCTTAGGGACTGCGGACTTACAACTGTTTTTT
CASSLGTADLQLFF
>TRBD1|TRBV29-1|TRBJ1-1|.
TGCAGCATTTCTCAGGGGGCCGCTGAAGCTTTCTTT
CSISQGAAEAFF
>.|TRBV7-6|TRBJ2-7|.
TGTGCCAGCAGCCTAGTCGGCGGAGGGGGCTACGAGCAGTACTTC
CASSLVGGGGYEQYF
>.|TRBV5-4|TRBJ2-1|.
TGTGCCAGCAGCTTTCTCGGAGTGACCCGGGAGCAGTGCTTC
CASSFLGVTREQCF
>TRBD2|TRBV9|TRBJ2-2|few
TGTGCCAGCAGCGCCATAGCGGGGAACACCGGGGAGCTGTTTTTT
CASSAIAGNTGELFF
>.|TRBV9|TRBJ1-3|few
TGTGCCAGCAGCGCCACTCAGGGATCCACTAACACCATATATTTT
CASSATQGSTNTIYF
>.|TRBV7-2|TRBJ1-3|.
TGTGCCAGCGCTCTCGGGGGAGGCACAGGAAACACCATATATTTT
CASALGGGTGNTIYF
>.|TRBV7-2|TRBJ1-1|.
TGTGCCAGCAGCACTCCCAGACCGACTGGCATGAACACTGAAGCTTTCTTT
CASSTPRPTGMNTEAFF
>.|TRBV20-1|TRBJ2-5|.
TGCAGTGCTAGGAAGGGCCCGCCAGAGACCCAGTACTTC
CSARKGPPETQYF
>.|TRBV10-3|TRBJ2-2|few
TGTGCCATCAGTGTCTGGGGCGCGAACACCGGGGAGCTGTTTTTT
CAISVWGANTGELFF
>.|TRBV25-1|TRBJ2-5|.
TGTGCCAGCAGCTTGAGCAGGGCGGAGACCCAGTACTTC
CASSLSRAETQYF
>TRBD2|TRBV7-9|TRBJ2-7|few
TGTGCCAGCAGCTTGGGACTAGCGGAAAACTACGAGCAGTACTTC
CASSLGLAENYEQYF
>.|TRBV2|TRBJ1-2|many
TGTGCCAGCAGAGTGGACAGCGAATATGGCTACACCTTC
CASRVDSEYGYTF
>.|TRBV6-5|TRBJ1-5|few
TGTGCCAGCAGTCCCGGGCCGTTAGGGAAGCCCCAGCATTTT
CASSPGPLGKPQHF
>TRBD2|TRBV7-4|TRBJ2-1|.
TGTGCCAGCAGTCCTAGCGGGAGGCCCTCCTACAATGAGCAGTTCTTC
CASSPSGRPSYNEQFF
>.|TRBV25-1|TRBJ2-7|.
TGTGCCAGCAGTGATCAGGGATACGACGAGCAGTACTTC
CASSDQGYDEQYF
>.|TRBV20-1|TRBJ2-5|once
TGCAGTGCTAGAGTAATTTTGGAGCGACAAGAGACCCAGTACTTC
CSARVILERQETQYF
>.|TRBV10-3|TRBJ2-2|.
TGTGCCAGCAGCCAGCAGGGGGGCGCCGGGGAGCTGTTTTTT
CASSQQGGAGELFF
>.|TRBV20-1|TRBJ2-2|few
TGCAGTGCTAGACCCGGGGAGCTGTTTTTT
CSARPGELFF
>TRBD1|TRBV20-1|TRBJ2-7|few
TGCAGTGCAAAGAGCACAGGGGGCGGTGGGCAGTACTTC
CSAKSTGGGGQYF
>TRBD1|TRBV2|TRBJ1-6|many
TGTGCCAGCAGTGCAGGGGGTACACCTTCACCCCTCCACTTT
CASSAGGTPSPLHF
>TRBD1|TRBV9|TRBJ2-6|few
TGCGCCAGCAGCTTGGACAGGGGGCTTGGGGCCAACGTCCTGACTTTC
CASSLDRGLGANVLTF
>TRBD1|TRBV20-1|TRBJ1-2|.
TGCAGTGCTAGTGTCGAACCGGGACAGGGAGTCGCGGGCTACACCTTC
CSASVEPGQGVAGYTF
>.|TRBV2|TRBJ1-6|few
TGTGCCACCACAGCGGGGGGACAAGTTTCACCCCTCCACTTT
CATTAGGQVSPLHF
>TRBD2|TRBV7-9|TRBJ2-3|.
TGTGCCAGCAGCTTAGTCGGGAGGGCAGATACGCAGTATTTT
CASSLVGRADTQYF
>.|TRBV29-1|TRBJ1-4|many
TGCAGCGTTGAAGAGGAGAATGAGGAAAAACTGTTTTTT
CSVEEENEEKLFF
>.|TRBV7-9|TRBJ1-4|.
TGTGCCAGCAGCTTAGGCGGAGGGGACGCCACAGCTAATGAAAAACTGTTTTTT
CASSLGGGDATANEKLFF
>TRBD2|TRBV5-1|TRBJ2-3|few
TGCGCCAGCAGCCCAGAGACTAGCGGGGGCACAGATACGCAGTATTTT
CASSPETSGGTDTQYF
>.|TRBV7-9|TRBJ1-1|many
TGTGCCAGCAGCCAGACGGATAACACTGAAGCTTTCTTT
CASSQTDNTEAFF
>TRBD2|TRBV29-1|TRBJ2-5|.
TGCAGCGTAGCTCTAGCGGGAGGCGCAGATACGCAGTACTTC
CSVALAGGADTQYF
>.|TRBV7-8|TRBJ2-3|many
TGTGCCAGCAGCTCCGCACCGCCAACGGGAGAAACAGATACGCAGTATTTT
CASSSAPPTGETDTQYF